The 28 T cell receptor beta chains given below trace back to one sample, sequenced in a study of circulating CD8 cells and anti-PD-1 response in melanoma. TCR libraries were prepared from roughly 14 ng of total RNA with the QIAseq Immune Repertoire TCR panel. One entry per CDR3 protein, called by TCRdb with MiXCR from the reads. This sample yields over 850 distinct CDR3 sequences, of which 9% are seen a single time; about 32% belongs to the top ten. Four subsets defined by PD-1 and/or TIGIT were sorted from live CD3+CD8+TCRalphabeta+ cells. The material was CD8+ T cells from PBMCs, obtained at baseline or after one month of anti-PD-1 therapy (not recorded which). The receptors shown here come from a human donor with melanoma.

This clonotype counts as medium-sized. V gene TRBV7-4 combines with J gene TRBJ1-6, with unresolved D. The CDR3 loop spans 17 amino acids. V lost 1 base and J lost 4, with 14 bases in between. CDR1 and CDR2 from the germline V gene are SGHVT and SQSDAQ. CDR3 nucleotide sequence: TGTGCCAGCAGCTTAGTTGGAGAGGAATTTTATAATTCACCCCTCCACTTT. Translating gives CASSLVGEEFYNSPLHF.

By sample share, this clonotype is medium-sized. The chain links TRBV29-1 to TRBJ2-2; the D gene is possibly TRBD2 (5 bases). Per the germline V gene, CDR1 is SQVTM and CDR2 is ANQGSEA. The CDR3 is made up of 13 amino acids. The CDR3 protein is CTFMEENTGELFF. CDR3 bases: TGCACCTTTATGGAGGAGAACACCGGGGAGCTGTTTTTT.

As regards this clonotype: This may arise from a read error, as a much more abundant clone is one base away. The chain uses TRBV27 and TRBJ2-3; 9 bases are a match to TRBD2. Per the germline V gene, CDR1 is MNHEY and CDR2 is SMNVEV (reference sequence). The CDR3 runs to 17 residues. Trimming took 5 bases from V and 2 from J; bases not matched to a gene: 11. The CDR3 loop is CASSPLGLAGSTDTQYF. The CDR3, as DNA: TGTGCCAGCAGTCCCCTTGGCCTAGCGGGGTCCACAGATACGCAGTATTTT.

About this clonotype itself: An end of the junction does not agree with germline; a read error may underlie this. The chain employs TRBV27 and TRBJ1-2; D possibly corresponds to TRBD1 (6 bases). This CDR3 comprises 15 residues. Per germline, CDR1 MNHEY and CDR2 SMNVEV (reference sequence). This CDR3 is CASSTPGATLYGYTF. Written as DNA, the CDR3 is TGCGCCAGCAGTACCCCAGGGGCCACCCTCTATGGCTACACCTTC.

In this sample, this clonotype is medium-sized. V gene TRBV5-6 combines with J gene TRBJ1-4, with 10 bases that match TRBD1. Germline V gives CDR1 SGHDT, CDR2 YYEEEE. Unmatched junction bases numbered 10, after V lost 6 bases and J lost 8 bases. The CDR3 is 15 residues long. The CDR3 sequence: CASTRGGTGAEKLFF. In DNA form, the CDR3 reads TGTGCCAGCACTCGCGGGGGGACAGGGGCCGAAAAACTGTTTTTT.

By share of the sample, this clonotype is medium-sized. V and J are TRBV19 and TRBJ2-5; no firm D call. Germline V gives CDR1 LNHDA, CDR2 SQIVND (reference sequence). Deletions cut 3 bases from V and 5 bases from J, with 10 bases between. The CDR3 length is 13 residues. The CDR3 sequence: CASSMEPGETQYF. The CDR3 DNA sequence: TGTGCCAGTAGTATGGAACCTGGGGAGACCCAGTACTTC.

By sample share, this clonotype is large. The chain has TRBV27 and TRBJ2-2, with D unclear. The germline gives CDR1 MNHEY, CDR2 SMNVEV (reference sequence). V was clipped by 4 bases and J by 1 base, with 7 bases between them. This CDR3 comprises 14 residues. The CDR3 loop is CASSSHLNTGELFF. The CDR3 coding sequence is TGTGCCAGCAGTTCACACTTGAACACCGGGGAGCTGTTTTTT.

This clonotype counts as medium-sized. The chain recombines TRBV19 with TRBJ2-7, with D uncertain. Germline-derived CDR1 and CDR2 are LNHDA and SQIVND (reference sequence). CDR3 length: 13 residues. V was trimmed by 7 bases and J by 6 bases, leaving 16 bases between them. CDR3 loop: CASTADVLSEQYF. The CDR3 region has the DNA TGTGCCAGTACCGCTGACGTACTCAGCGAGCAGTACTTC.

By share, this clonotype ranks as large (0.1 to 1%). This chain connects TRBV7-8 to TRBJ2-1; D gene uncertain. V shed 1 base and J shed 4 bases, with 14 bases lying between them. CDR1 is SGHVS, CDR2 FQNEAQ, per germline. The CDR3 has 16 residues. The CDR3, as DNA: TGTGCCAGCAGCTTAGAGTCTCTTTACCTATACAATGAGCAGTTCTTC. Its translation is CASSLESLYLYNEQFF.

By sample fraction, this clonotype is medium-sized (0.01 to 0.1%). This sequence joins TRBV29-1 and TRBJ1-1, with a tentative D call TRBD1 (6 bases). CDR1 and CDR2 from the germline V gene are SQVTM and ANQGSEA. V lost 6 bases and J 5 bases, leaving 13 bases between the germline ends. The CDR3 has 12 amino acids. Here the CDR3 DNA reads TGCAGCGTCAATCCAGGGGAAACTGAAGCTTTCTTT. Translating it yields CSVNPGETEAFF.

The CDR3 loop reads CASSLRSGHGYTF. CDR3 in DNA: TGTGCCAGCAGCTTACGGTCGGGACATGGCTACACCTTC. The chain couples TRBV13 to TRBJ1-2, with a possible D match to TRBD1 (5 bases). This CDR3 is built from 13 residues. Trimming stripped 2 bases from V and 6 bases from J, with 10 bases between. CDR1 and CDR2 (germline): PRHDT, FYEKMQ (reference sequence).

The chain employs TRBV27 and TRBJ2-3; D is ambiguous. This CDR3 has 15 amino acids. V lost 5 bases, J lost 3 bases, and 15 bases lay in between. Germline V gene sequence: CDR1 MNHEY, CDR2 SMNVEV (reference sequence). The CDR3 bases are TGTGCCAGCAGTCCCGTTGGTTTTCGAACAGATACGCAGTATTTT. This encodes CASSPVGFRTDTQYF.

This clonotype is judged medium-sized (0.01 to 0.1%). This chain joins TRBV11-2 and TRBJ2-7; no clear D. Germline-derived CDR1 and CDR2 are SGHAT and FQNNGV. V lost 5 bases and J 0 bases, leaving 17 bases between the germline ends. The CDR3 extends over 16 amino acids. The chain's CDR3 is CASSPLQGYRSYEQYF. The CDR3 DNA reads as TGTGCCAGCAGCCCCCTCCAAGGTTACCGCTCCTACGAGCAGTACTTC.

By share, this clonotype ranks as medium-sized. The chain recombines TRBV27 with TRBJ2-7; TRBD1 matches 8 bases. V shed 6 bases and J 3 bases; nucleotides not matched to a gene: 4. Germline V gene lookup returns CDR1 MNHEY and CDR2 SMNVEV (reference sequence). The length of the CDR3 is 13 residues. The CDR3 DNA reads as TGTGCCAGCAGCCCAGGGGGCGGCTACGAGCAGTACTTC. Residues: CASSPGGGYEQYF.

This clonotype counts as medium-sized. The chain uses TRBV11-3 and TRBJ2-3, with 9 bases fitting TRBD1. This CDR3 is built from 15 residues. Trimming cost V 5 bases and J 0 bases; bases outside gene matches: 3. From germline, CDR1 is SGHNT and CDR2 YENEEA. The DNA for the CDR3 is TGTGCCAGCAGCCCTGGGACAGGGAGCACAGATACGCAGTATTTT. The encoded protein is CASSPGTGSTDTQYF.

This clonotype is classed as medium-sized. The chain employs TRBV19 and TRBJ1-5; D is unclear. This CDR3 has 16 amino acids. The V end lost 3 bases, the J end lost 0 bases, and 12 bases lay between the germline ends. From germline, CDR1 is LNHDA and CDR2 SQIVND (reference sequence). CDR3 DNA: TGTGCCAGTAGTATCGTGGCGGGTTATAGCAATCAGCCCCAGCATTTT. It is translated as CASSIVAGYSNQPQHF.

By sample fraction, this clonotype is medium-sized. The genes are TRBV4-2 and TRBJ1-1; D ambiguous. V shed 0 bases and J shed 8 bases, with 13 bases lying between them. Germline-derived CDR1 and CDR2 are LGHNA and YNFKEQ. The CDR3 consists of 14 residues. CDR3 region: CASSQDIERGEAFF. For the CDR3, the DNA is TGTGCCAGCAGCCAAGATATTGAGCGGGGAGAAGCTTTCTTT.

The rearrangement uses TRBV27 and TRBJ2-2, with D possibly matching TRBD1 (6 bases). Germline V gene data show CDR1 as MNHEY and CDR2 as SMNVEV (reference sequence). This CDR3 is built from 16 residues. Trimming shortened V by 7 bases and J by 3 bases, and 18 bases separated the two germline ends. CDR3 region: CASTPRGRLDTGELFF. Written as DNA, the CDR3 is TGTGCCAGCACACCCAGGGGTCGATTGGACACCGGGGAGCTGTTTTTT.

Concerning this clonotype: This clone may be a read error of a much larger clone one base away. The conserved closing phenylalanine or tryptophan is absent in this CDR3, likely reflecting a read error. CDR3 in amino acids: CASSAEDGDEQYL. The CDR3 DNA reads as TGTGCCAGCAGCGCGGAGGACGGGGACGAGCAGTACCTC. This sequence joins TRBV13 and TRBJ2-7; weak D call: TRBD2 (5 bases). The CDR3 loop spans 13 amino acids. With 5 bases removed from V and 5 bases from J, the gap between germline ends came to 13 bases. The V gene's germline CDR1 is PRHDT and CDR2 FYEKMQ (reference sequence).

This clonotype is hyperexpanded. The chain uses TRBV29-1 and TRBJ2-3; TRBD2 is a possible D gene (6 bases). V was trimmed by 4 bases and J by 4 bases, leaving 12 bases between them. Looked up from germline, CDR1 is SQVTM and CDR2 is ANQGSEA. The CDR3 length is 13 residues. CDR3 sequence reads: CSVGRERSDTQYF. The CDR3 DNA follows: TGCAGCGTTGGGAGGGAGAGGTCAGATACGCAGTATTTT.

This clonotype has more than one count but fewer than ten. This rearrangement joins TRBV12-3 or TRBV12-4 to TRBJ2-7; D gene ambiguous. This CDR3 is 12 amino acids long. Trimming took off 4 bases at V and 7 bases at J, with 11 bases between the two ends. The CDR3 here is CASSSGPQEQYF. In nucleotides, the CDR3 is TGTGCCAGCAGTTCGGGCCCGCAGGAGCAGTACTTC.

This clonotype is judged medium-sized. This sequence joins TRBV2 and TRBJ1-1; a weak D match, TRBD1 (5 bases). Germline V gene lookup returns CDR1 SNHLY and CDR2 FYNNEI. This CDR3 is 12 amino acids long. Trimming pared 10 bases from V and 2 bases from J, leaving 11 bases between. DNA of the CDR3: TGTGCCACCCTTGGGGGAAACACTGAAGCTTTCTTT. It encodes CATLGGNTEAFF.

This clonotype is medium-sized within its sample. The CDR3 bases are TGTGCCACCAGTGACGGGGGGACTACGCAGTATTTT. This encodes CATSDGGTTQYF. The chain links TRBV24-1 to TRBJ2-3, with 7 bases identical to TRBD2. Germline V gene lookup returns CDR1 KGHDR and CDR2 SFDVKD. The CDR3 runs 12 residues. V was pared by 4 bases and J by 8 bases, with 2 bases of the junction left unmatched.

Relative to its sample, this clonotype is medium-sized (0.01 to 0.1%). The rearrangement links TRBV18 to TRBJ2-7, with D unclear. Germline V gene data show CDR1 as KGHSH and CDR2 as LQKENI. The CDR3 has 14 residues. Trimming pared 0 bases from V and 1 base from J, leaving 7 bases between. CDR3 in amino acids: CASSPPAESYEQYF. CDR3 sequence (DNA): TGTGCCAGCTCACCACCAGCAGAGTCCTACGAGCAGTACTTC.

By proportion, this clonotype is medium-sized (0.01 to 0.1%). This chain joins TRBV19 and TRBJ2-3; 7 bases are shared with TRBD1. Germline CDR1 reads LNHDA; CDR2 reads SQIVND (reference sequence). V lost 7 bases and J lost 6; bases outside the gene matches: 10. The CDR3 spans 14 residues. The CDR3 DNA is TGTGCCAGTACCTCGACAGGGCACGGGGATACGCAGTATTTT. Encoded protein: CASTSTGHGDTQYF.

This clonotype ranks as medium-sized. This chain connects TRBV29-1 to TRBJ2-7; no reliable D call. V was clipped by 2 bases and J by 6 bases, with 8 bases between them. The CDR3 runs 11 residues. Germline-derived CDR1 and CDR2 are SQVTM and ANQGSEA. In DNA, the CDR3 is TGCAGCGTTGAAAGTAATGTCGAGCAGTACTTC. Translating it yields CSVESNVEQYF.

V gene TRBV19 combines with J gene TRBJ1-2, with 10 bases lining up with TRBD1. Germline trimming cut 3 bases from V and 6 bases from J; bases unmatched to any gene: 1. CDR1 and CDR2 (germline): LNHDA, SQIVND (reference sequence). This CDR3 spans 13 amino acids. Written as DNA, the CDR3 is TGTGCCAGTAGTATTGGGACAGGGGATGGCTACACCTTC. Amino acid sequence: CASSIGTGDGYTF.

This clonotype was counted a few times. The chain couples TRBV19 to TRBJ1-5, with TRBD1 matching 8 bases. V was pared by 3 bases and J by 3 bases, with 4 bases of the junction left unmatched. Germline values: CDR1 LNHDA, CDR2 SQIVND (reference sequence). The CDR3 loop spans 15 amino acids. CDR3 amino acids: CASSIQGAINQPQHF. CDR3 in DNA: TGTGCCAGTAGTATCCAGGGGGCGATCAATCAGCCCCAGCATTTT.